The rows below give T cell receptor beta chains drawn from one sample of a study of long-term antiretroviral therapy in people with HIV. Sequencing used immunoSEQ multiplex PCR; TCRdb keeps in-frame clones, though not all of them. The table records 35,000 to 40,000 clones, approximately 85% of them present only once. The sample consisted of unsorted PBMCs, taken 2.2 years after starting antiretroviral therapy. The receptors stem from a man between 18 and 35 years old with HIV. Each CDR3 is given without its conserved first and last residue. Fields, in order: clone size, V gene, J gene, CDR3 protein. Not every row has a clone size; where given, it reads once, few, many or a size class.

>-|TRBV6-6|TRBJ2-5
ASRGTSGRPQETQY
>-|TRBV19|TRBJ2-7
ASPTGGQPLGHEQY
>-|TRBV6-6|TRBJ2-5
ASNRRDQETQY
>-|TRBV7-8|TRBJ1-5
ASSYSLRDRGIGNQPQH
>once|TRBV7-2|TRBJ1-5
ASSFWGKEPQH
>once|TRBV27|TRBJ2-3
ASSLSVTGPVTDTQY
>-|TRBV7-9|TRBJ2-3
ASSLMTGAGTDTQY
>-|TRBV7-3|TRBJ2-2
ASSGGRGELF
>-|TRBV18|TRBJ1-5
ASSPRGQDYSNQPQH
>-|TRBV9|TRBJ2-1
ASSVGRGLYNEQF
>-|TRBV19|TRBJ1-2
ASSVDRDNYGYT
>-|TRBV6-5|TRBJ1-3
ASSERAYSGNTIY
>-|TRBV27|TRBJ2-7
ASSSPQGTSGRNEQY
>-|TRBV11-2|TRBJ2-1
ASSLDRGTYNEQF
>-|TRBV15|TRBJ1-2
ATSRGQGYPGGYT
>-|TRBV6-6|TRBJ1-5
ASSNGDRGPQPQH
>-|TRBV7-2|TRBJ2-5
ASNDWRRETQY
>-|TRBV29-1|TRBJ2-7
SVRSGVGYEQY
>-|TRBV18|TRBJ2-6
ASSPMTGSGANVLT
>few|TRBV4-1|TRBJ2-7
ASSQGGLASYEQY
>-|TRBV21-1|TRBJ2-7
AMARRPHSYEQY
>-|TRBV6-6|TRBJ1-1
ASRTWPTGDTEAF
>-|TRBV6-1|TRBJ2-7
ASSEKGEGSYEQY
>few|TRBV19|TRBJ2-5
ASSINRAETQY